A selection of T cell receptor beta chains follows, all from one sample in a study of cytomegalovirus exposure and HLA in healthy donors. Generated by immunoSEQ multiplex PCR, the TCRdb table keeps only in-frame clones and is missing some. This sample has about 190,000 clones, with approximately 70% found just once. Sequenced: PBMCs. The source is a woman younger than 45 in good health and CMV-seropositive. CDR3s include the opening cysteine and the closing phenylalanine or tryptophan. The D gene is left open where the match is weak. Size is stated for part of the rows, as once, few or many counts, or as a class when the clone is expanded.

>TRBJ2-2|TRBD2|-|TRBV11-2
CASSLDRLARSTGELFF
TGTGCCAGCAGCTTAGACCGACTAGCGAGAAGCACCGGGGAGCTGTTTTTT
>TRBJ2-7|TRBD1|few|TRBV7-2
CASSQGQGATYEQYF
TGTGCCAGCAGCCAGGGACAGGGGGCTACCTACGAGCAGTACTTC
>TRBJ2-5|TRBD2|-|TRBV2
CASSERRELWETQYF
TGTGCCAGCAGTGAAAGGCGGGAGCTCTGGGAGACCCAGTACTTC
>TRBJ2-3|TRBD2|-|TRBV7-9
CASSSTDRETSVVADTQYF
TGTGCCAGCAGCTCGACGGATCGTGAGACTAGCGTGGTGGCAGATACGCAGTATTTT
>TRBJ1-1|TRBD1|few|TRBV5-4
CASSPGQGYTEAFF
TGTGCCAGCAGCCCCGGACAGGGGTACACTGAAGCTTTCTTT
>TRBJ1-5|TRBD1|-|TRBV28
CASSTAGTDQPQHF
TGTGCCAGCAGTACGGCCGGGACAGATCAGCCCCAGCATTTT
>TRBJ2-1|TRBD2|-|TRBV28
CASSFSSGDNEQFF
TGTGCCAGCAGTTTTTCTAGCGGGGACAATGAGCAGTTCTTC
>TRBJ1-1|TRBD1|few|TRBV6-5
CASSRTGTGWAFF
TGTGCCAGTAGCCGGACGGGGACAGGTTGGGCTTTCTTT
>TRBJ1-5|-|few|TRBV2
CASSPGYQPQHF
TGTGCCAGCAGTCCGGGGTATCAGCCCCAGCATTTT
>TRBJ1-3|-|-|TRBV2
CASSEEGVSGNTIYF
TGTGCCAGCAGTGAAGAGGGGGTCTCTGGAAACACCATATATTTT
>TRBJ1-6|-|-|TRBV9
CASSVGWASASPLHF
TGTGCCAGCAGCGTTGGGTGGGCCAGTGCTTCACCCCTCCACTTT
>TRBJ2-3|-|-|TRBV9
CASSVSGSTDTQYF
TGTGCCAGCAGCGTAAGCGGGTCCACAGATACGCAGTATTTT
>TRBJ2-7|TRBD1|-|TRBV5-4
CASSLGGQTYEQYF
TGTGCCAGCAGCTTGGGGGGACAGACCTACGAGCAGTACTTC
>TRBJ1-1|TRBD1|-|TRBV7-2
CASRSGTGLGEAFF
TGTGCCAGCAGGTCCGGGACAGGCCTGGGGGAAGCTTTCTTT
>TRBJ1-6|-|-|TRBV2
CASSEDTTQNSPLHF
TGTGCCAGCAGTGAGGACACGACACAAAATTCACCCCTCCACTTT